This note documents a single T cell receptor (beta chain) sequence. Its antigen remains unidentified. This table comes from immunoSEQ multiplex PCR, and its TCRdb copy is limited to in-frame clones, with some not included. The sample shows some 300,000 clones, about 73% of them seen only once. These data belong to a study of shared clonotypes between healthy human individuals. Study summary: The donor group consisted of two women and three men, aged 18 to 49. The study's findings and limits: The generation probabilities recorded for non-shared clonotypes fell below those of clonotypes shared by all four donors.

This CDR3 has 15 residues. Losses at the gene ends were 4 bases for V and 3 bases for J; bases not matched to a gene: 6. From germline, CDR1 is MGHRA and CDR2 YSYEKL. Sequences were obtained from memory CD4+ T cells sorted from blood. The subset is: CD45RA-negative fraction. The receptor was derived from a man younger than 45 in good health. This chain uses TRBV4-1 with TRBJ2-7; TRBD2 aligns across 10 bases. The CDR3 loop is CASSRATSGHYEQYF. CDR3 nucleotides: TGCGCCAGCAGCCGAGCGACTAGCGGGCACTACGAGCAGTACTTC.